This TCR beta chain was recorded in a study of blood T cell repertoires in COVID-19. Study in general: There were acute and convalescent COVID-19 samples, and they came from the United States, Italy and Spain. Sources were T cells, B-cell-depleted T cells, or PBMCs; the material itself was cDNA or gDNA.

V trimming: 4 bases; J trimming: 9 bases; junction bases outside the gene matches: 6. Germline V gene data show CDR1 as SNHLY and CDR2 as FYNNEI. There are 14 residues in the CDR3. Study processing details: Reference gene primer amplification gave estimated nucleated cell counts. Generated by immunoSEQ multiplex PCR, the TCRdb table keeps only in-frame clones and is missing some. The DNA gave D and trimming, while V, J and clone size come from that table. The top ten hold just under 25% of the sample, which has some 94,000 clones, roughly 72% seen once. This clone appeared many times. The genes are TRBV2 and TRBJ1-6, with 7 nucleotides matching TRBD1. Sequencing input: peripheral blood. The TCR comes from a woman aged 55-75 years in a cohort sampled during active or convalescent COVID-19. The DNA of the CDR3 is TGTGCCAGCAGTGCCGACAGGGTCGTTTCACCCCTCCACTTT. Its translation: CASSADRVVSPLHF.